A selection of T cell receptor beta chains follows, all from one sample in a study of Tregs in tolerant kidney transplant recipients. Here immunoSEQ multiplex PCR was the method, and the copy in TCRdb shows in-frame clones only, minus some. Here the sample spans about 120,000 clones, roughly 93% being singletons. The sequenced sample consisted of CD4+ T cells from blood. The receptors were gathered from a human donor in good health. The CDR3 runs from the conserved cysteine through the conserved F or W. A D gene is named only where the DNA matches it firmly. Expanded clones get a size class; other rows say once, few or many, or leave the size out.

len,abundance,j_gene,d_gene,v_gene,CDR3nt,CDR3aa
14,NA,TRBJ1-1,NA,TRBV29-1,TGCAGCGTTGGGGTATTCGGGGGGCGTACTGAAGCTTTCTTT,CSVGVFGGRTEAFF
16,NA,TRBJ2-1,NA,TRBV18,TGTGCCAGCTCACTCTTTAATTCCGGCTCCTACAATGAGCAGTTCTTC,CASSLFNSGSYNEQFF
15,few,TRBJ1-2,TRBD1,TRBV4-1,TGCGCCAGCAGCCTTCTTTCCGGGACAGGATATGGCTACACCTTC,CASSLLSGTGYGYTF
15,NA,TRBJ2-7,NA,TRBV11-2,TGTGCCAGCAGCTTATCGTCAGGGGGGATCGGGGAGCAGTACTTC,CASSLSSGGIGEQYF
17,NA,TRBJ2-5,TRBD2,TRBV11-2,TGTGCCAGCAGCCCGGCCGGTTTAGCGGGGCAGCAAGAGACCCAGTACTTC,CASSPAGLAGQQETQYF
15,NA,TRBJ2-1,NA,TRBV11-2,TGTGCCAGCACCATTACCTCGAGCTCCTACAATGAGCAGTTCTTC,CASTITSSSYNEQFF
14,NA,TRBJ2-3,NA,TRBV11-3,TGTGCCAGCAGCTTTGGGGCCCTCACAGATACGCAGTATTTT,CASSFGALTDTQYF
15,NA,TRBJ2-7,NA,TRBV6-5,TGTGCCAGCAGTTACTCTCCGACCCTCTCCTACGAGCAGTACTTC,CASSYSPTLSYEQYF
14,NA,TRBJ2-5,NA,TRBV5-1,TGCGCCAGCAGCTTGTTCCCTCCCCAAGAGACCCAGTACTTC,CASSLFPPQETQYF
12,NA,TRBJ2-7,NA,TRBV7-6,TGTGCCAGCAGCCCCAATCCCTACGAGCAGTACTTC,CASSPNPYEQYF
14,NA,TRBJ1-2,TRBD1,TRBV10-1,TGCGCCAGCAGTGCAGGGGGCGACCCAGCGGGCTACACCTTC,CASSAGGDPAGYTF
14,NA,TRBJ2-5,TRBD2,TRBV7-9,TGTGCCAGCAGCTGGGGGACTAGCGGTGAGACCCAGTACTTC,CASSWGTSGETQYF
12,few,TRBJ1-5,NA,TRBV2,TGTGCCAGCAGTGAAGAATACGAGCCCCAGCATTTT,CASSEEYEPQHF
16,NA,TRBJ2-6,NA,TRBV13,TGTGCCAGCAGCCGCCCCCAAATCTCTGGGGCCAACGTCCTGACTTTC,CASSRPQISGANVLTF
13,NA,TRBJ2-5,NA,TRBV5-1,TGCGCCAGCAGCTTCAACTCCAAAGAGACCCAGTACTTC,CASSFNSKETQYF
14,NA,TRBJ1-2,TRBD1,TRBV9,TGTGCCAGCAGCGTGGGGGGACAGAAATATGGCTACACCTTC,CASSVGGQKYGYTF
14,NA,TRBJ1-1,TRBD1,TRBV5-1,TGCGCCAGCAGCTTGACAGGGGAAGACACTGAAGCTTTCTTT,CASSLTGEDTEAFF
15,NA,TRBJ2-1,NA,TRBV11-3,TGTGCCAGCAGCTTATTACGCGGGGTCTACAATGAGCAGTTCTTC,CASSLLRGVYNEQFF
14,NA,TRBJ1-5,NA,TRBV19,TGTGCCAGTAGTATAGGCCAGGGGCAGGGACCCCAGCATTTT,CASSIGQGQGPQHF
15,NA,TRBJ2-7,NA,TRBV18,TGTGCCAGCTCAAAAATCGACGGTAGCTCCTACGAGCAGTACTTC,CASSKIDGSSYEQYF
11,NA,TRBJ1-1,TRBD1,TRBV20-1,TGCAGTGCTAGGGACAGGGGAGAAGCTTTCTTT,CSARDRGEAFF
14,NA,TRBJ2-7,TRBD2,TRBV4-2,TGTGCCAGCAGCCAGGTACTAGCGGGGAGGGAGCAGTACTTC,CASSQVLAGREQYF
15,NA,TRBJ2-7,TRBD2,TRBV5-4,TGTGCCAGCAGCTTGGCCAGCGGGGGGGGCTACGAGCAGTACTTC,CASSLASGGGYEQYF
18,NA,TRBJ2-2,TRBD1,TRBV7-8,TGTGCCAGCAGGCAAGAACTAGGACAGGGAACGAACACCGGGGAGCTGTTTTTT,CASRQELGQGTNTGELFF
15,NA,TRBJ2-1,NA,TRBV5-1,TGCGCCAGCAGCCCCGGCGGGCAGGTATACAATGAGCAGTTCTTC,CASSPGGQVYNEQFF
13,NA,TRBJ2-2,NA,TRBV5-4,TGTGCCAGCAGCGCCGGGGTCGACGGGGAGCTGTTTTTT,CASSAGVDGELFF
15,NA,TRBJ1-4,NA,TRBV5-5,TGTGCCAGCAGCTTGCCGTCTACAACTAATGAAAAACTGTTTTTT,CASSLPSTTNEKLFF
16,NA,TRBJ1-1,TRBD1,TRBV9,TGTGCCAGCAGCCCCCTAGGCAACAGGGGTATCGCTGAAGCTTTCTTT,CASSPLGNRGIAEAFF
14,NA,TRBJ1-5,NA,TRBV18,TGTGCCAGCTCACAGAACAGGGATAATCAGCCCCAGCATTTT,CASSQNRDNQPQHF
15,once,TRBJ1-4,NA,TRBV7-9,TGTGCCAGCAGCTTAAAGAGCGCAACTAATGAAAAACTGTTTTTT,CASSLKSATNEKLFF
17,NA,TRBJ1-6,TRBD1,TRBV7-2,TGTGCCAGCAGCGCCCGACAGGGGGCTTCGTTGAATTCACCCCTCCACTTT,CASSARQGASLNSPLHF
15,NA,TRBJ1-2,TRBD1,TRBV5-1,TGCGCCAGCAGCATTCCAGGGGGCGGTAACTATGGCTACACCTTC,CASSIPGGGNYGYTF
12,NA,TRBJ2-3,NA,TRBV18,TGTGCCAGCTCACCAGCGCGAGATACGCAGTATTTT,CASSPARDTQYF
15,NA,TRBJ1-2,NA,TRBV6-5,TGTGCCAGCAGTTACCTCCACAGTGCTAACTATGGCTACACCTTC,CASSYLHSANYGYTF
13,NA,TRBJ1-5,TRBD1,TRBV11-1,TGTGCCAGCAGCCAGGACAGGGAACAGCCCCAGCATTTT,CASSQDREQPQHF
17,NA,TRBJ1-2,NA,TRBV7-9,TGTGCCAGCAGCTTAGGCCCTGACAGGTTTCTTAACTATGGCTACACCTTC,CASSLGPDRFLNYGYTF
11,NA,TRBJ2-3,NA,TRBV5-1,TGCGCCAGCAGCTACACAGATACGCAGTATTTT,CASSYTDTQYF
12,NA,TRBJ2-1,NA,TRBV9,TGTGCCAGCAGCGTAGGGAGCAATGAGCAGTTCTTC,CASSVGSNEQFF
14,NA,TRBJ1-5,NA,TRBV6-5,TGTGCCAGCAGTTTAAGCAATAGCAATCAGCCCCAGCATTTT,CASSLSNSNQPQHF
15,NA,TRBJ2-3,TRBD2,TRBV15,TGTGCCACCAGCCTCGGGGGGACCCGCACAGATACGCAGTATTTT,CATSLGGTRTDTQYF
15,NA,TRBJ2-7,TRBD2,TRBV5-1,TGCGCCAGCAGCTTGTTAGCTAGCGGGAGTAACGAGCAGTACTTC,CASSLLASGSNEQYF
16,NA,TRBJ2-2,NA,TRBV2,TGTGCCAGCAGCCGATTTTCAGTTGCGAACACCGGGGAGCTGTTTTTT,CASSRFSVANTGELFF
15,NA,TRBJ1-1,TRBD1,TRBV7-2,TGTGCCAGCAGCCCGAAGACAGGGCTGAACACTGAAGCTTTCTTT,CASSPKTGLNTEAFF
15,NA,TRBJ1-2,NA,TRBV29-1,TGCAGCGTTGAAGATAAAGGCTTAATATCCTATGGCTACACCTTC,CSVEDKGLISYGYTF
14,NA,TRBJ1-4,TRBD1,TRBV5-8,TGTGCCAGCCGGCCGGACAGGGCTGCGGAAAAACTGTTTTTT,CASRPDRAAEKLFF
17,NA,TRBJ2-5,NA,TRBV21-1,TGTGCCAGCAGCAAAGAGGCAGAGGAGACGGGGGCGGAGACCCAGTACTTC,CASSKEAEETGAETQYF
14,NA,TRBJ2-7,NA,TRBV19,TGTGCCAGTAGTATCCAGGGACGGACCTACGAGCAGTACTTC,CASSIQGRTYEQYF
15,NA,TRBJ1-2,TRBD1,TRBV11-1,TGTGCCAGCAGCTGGGACAGGGGCTACAACTATGGCTACACCTTC,CASSWDRGYNYGYTF
17,once,TRBJ2-5,TRBD2,TRBV14,TGTGCCAGCAGCCAACTAGCGGGGGGGCCGGGCCAAGAGACCCAGTACTTC,CASSQLAGGPGQETQYF
15,NA,TRBJ2-7,TRBD1,TRBV14,TGTGCCAGCAGCCCCTACAGACAGGGGGCGGGGGAGCAGTACTTC,CASSPYRQGAGEQYF